Only a few counts were recorded for the clone carrying this TCR beta chain. These data are taken from a study of T-cell reconstitution after alpha-beta-depleted transplantation in children. Unique molecular identifiers were incorporated during preparation of the TCRbeta library. TCRdb analysed the PCR reads with MiXCR anew, one entry per CDR3 protein. The profile shows almost 400,000 distinct CDR3 sequences, just over 20% of them singletons. The CDR3 runs to 15 residues. Germline V gene sequence: CDR1 MDHEN, CDR2 SYDVKM. V was trimmed by 2 bases and J by 2 bases, leaving 12 bases between them. The chain uses TRBV28 and TRBJ2-5, with D uncertain. Sequenced here: PBMCs from the stem cell graft donor, sampled from the stem cell graft. The sequence was collected from a human donor who donated a stem cell graft to a child with acute myeloid leukemia. The CDR3 DNA reads as TGTGCCAGCAGTTTAATAACAGTGAAGCAAGAGACCCAGTACTTC. Translation gives CASSLITVKQETQYF.